This T cell receptor beta chain was recorded in a study of cytomegalovirus exposure and HLA in healthy donors. The overall study: About 200 million T cells yielded more than 90 million unique TCR beta sequences, as an earlier analysis found.

The PCR had 60 Vbeta and 13 Jbeta primers. Generated by immunoSEQ multiplex PCR, the TCRdb table keeps only in-frame clones and is missing some. This table has more than 110,000 clones, roughly 71% appearing once. The CDR3 is 15 residues long. Germline V gene sequence: CDR1 MNHNS, CDR2 SASEGT. Trimming took 1 base from V and 5 from J, leaving 15 bases between them. This clone was observed a single time. Its antigen is unknown. Findings and limits, study-wide: CMV serostatus was the sole immune exposure data available. In vitro work confirmed that three CMV-associated chains recognize CMV antigens. The study listed around 150 cytomegalovirus-associated TCR beta chains.

Sequencing used PBMCs. This TCR derives from a man aged 25 to 45 in good health and CMV-seronegative. The chain is built from TRBV6-1 and TRBJ2-7, with D perhaps matching TRBD2 (7 bases). The CDR3 loop is CASSEVFTGRDEQYF. The CDR3 bases are TGTGCCAGCAGTGAAGTTTTCACAGGGAGGGACGAGCAGTACTTC.